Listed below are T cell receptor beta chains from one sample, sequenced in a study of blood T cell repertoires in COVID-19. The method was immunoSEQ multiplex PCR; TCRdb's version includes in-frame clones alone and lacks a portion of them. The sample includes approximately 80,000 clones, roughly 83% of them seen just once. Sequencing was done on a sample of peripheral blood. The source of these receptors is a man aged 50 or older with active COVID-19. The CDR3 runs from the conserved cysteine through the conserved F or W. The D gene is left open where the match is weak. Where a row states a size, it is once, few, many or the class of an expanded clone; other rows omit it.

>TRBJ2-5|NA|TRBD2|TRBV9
CASSKPGLAGIGETQYF
TGTGCCAGCAGCAAACCAGGACTAGCGGGGATCGGGGAGACCCAGTACTTC
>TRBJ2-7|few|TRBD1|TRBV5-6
CASSHPGTGRDEQYF
TGTGCCAGCAGCCACCCCGGGACAGGGCGCGACGAGCAGTACTTC
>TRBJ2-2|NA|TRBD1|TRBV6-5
CASSGQGWNTGELFF
TGTGCCAGCAGCGGACAGGGCTGGAACACCGGGGAGCTGTTTTTT
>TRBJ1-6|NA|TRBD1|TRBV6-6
CASSPLGQGSPLHF
TGTGCCAGCAGCCCCCTGGGACAGGGTTCACCCCTCCACTTT
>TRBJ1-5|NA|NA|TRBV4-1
CASSQDMDSGRPQHF
TGCGCCAGCAGCCAAGATATGGACAGTGGGAGGCCCCAGCATTTT
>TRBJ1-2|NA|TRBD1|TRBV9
CASRTGSTNYGYTF
TGTGCCAGCCGGACAGGATCTACTAACTATGGCTACACCTTC
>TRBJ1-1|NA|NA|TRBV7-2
CASSRGGASRNTEAFF
TGTGCCAGCAGCCGGGGGGGGGCGTCTCGAAACACTGAAGCTTTCTTT
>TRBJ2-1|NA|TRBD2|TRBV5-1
CASSYSIAGGPYNEQFF
TGCGCCAGCAGTTATTCCATAGCGGGGGGGCCCTACAATGAGCAGTTCTTC
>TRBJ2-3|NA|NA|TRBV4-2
CASSHALGVTDTQYF
TGTGCCAGCAGCCACGCACTCGGGGTCACAGATACGCAGTATTTT
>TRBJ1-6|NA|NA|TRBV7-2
CASSLVQGSPLHF
TGTGCCAGCAGCTTAGTACAGGGATCACCCCTCCACTTT
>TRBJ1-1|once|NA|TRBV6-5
CASTTRRSTEAFF
TGTGCCAGCACCACTAGACGGTCCACTGAAGCTTTCTTT
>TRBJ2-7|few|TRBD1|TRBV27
CASRWGQGGHEQYF
TGTGCCAGCCGCTGGGGACAGGGAGGGCACGAGCAGTACTTC
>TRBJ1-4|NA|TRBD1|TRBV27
CASSLRDSNEKLFF
TGTGCCAGCAGTTTACGGGACAGTAATGAAAAACTGTTTTTT
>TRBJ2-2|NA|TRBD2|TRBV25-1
CASKVPGLAGAGGELFF
TGTGCCAGCAAAGTTCCTGGGTTAGCGGGAGCAGGCGGGGAGCTGTTTTTT
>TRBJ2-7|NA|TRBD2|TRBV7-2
CASSLGERGGSHEQYF
TGTGCCAGCAGCTTAGGGGAGCGGGGGGGATCCCACGAGCAGTACTTC
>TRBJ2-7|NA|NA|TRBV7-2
CASSPYRVGYEQYF
TGTGCCAGCAGCCCATACAGGGTGGGCTACGAGCAGTACTTC
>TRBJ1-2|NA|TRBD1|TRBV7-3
CASSSPGQEPLGYTF
TGTGCCAGCAGCTCACCGGGACAGGAGCCGCTGGGCTACACCTTC